These 30 T cell receptor beta chains share one sample of origin, sequenced in a study of T-cell reconstitution after alpha-beta-depleted transplantation in children (dated by TCRdb to the mid-2010s). Reading the label with the study, this specimen's treatment or condition is: allogeneic hematopoietic cell transplantation with graft depleted of TCRalphabeta T cells and CD19 B cells. The library was made by PCR. Sequencing relied on an Illumina HiSeq 2500. Molecular barcoding was employed in the preparation of TCR libraries, with unique molecular identifiers being used to normalize TCRbeta repertoire quantification. TCRdb ran its own pipeline on the public reads, namely fastp trimming at Q25 and MiXCR clone calling, and kept in-frame beta chains. Identical CDR3 proteins give one entry, which carries the most common genes and DNA. The sample records roughly 420,000 distinct CDR3 sequences, 15% to 20% of which are singletons. The ten largest make up 25% to 30% of the sample.

This sample comprised PBMCs, mostly from graft donor cells, obtained 360 days after TCRalphabeta/CD19-depleted stem cell transplant. The receptors were gathered from a boy under two years old who had a stem cell transplant for Wiskott-Aldrich syndrome, so the T cells may come from the graft donor.

The genes are TRBV7-8 and TRBJ1-1; 10 bases agree with TRBD1. This CDR3 spans 14 amino acids. Per germline, CDR1 SGHVS and CDR2 FQNEAQ. V was clipped by 5 bases and J by 9 bases; unmatched bases: 9. CDR3 nucleotide sequence: TGTGCCAGCAGCCTAGGTGGGACAGGGGCCCAAGCTTTCTTT. It translates to CASSLGGTGAQAFF.

This clonotype was observed at least ten times. The chain carries TRBV28 and TRBJ2-5, with D perhaps being TRBD1 or TRBD2 (6 bases each). The CDR3 length is 16 residues. V was trimmed by 5 bases and J by 2 bases, leaving 18 bases between them. Germline CDR1 MDHEN, CDR2 SYDVKM. The CDR3 DNA is TGTGCCAGCAGTCGCCCGGAGGGGGGAAGGCAAGAGACCCAGTACTTC. The encoded protein is CASSRPEGGRQETQYF.

This clonotype was recorded a few times. This chain links TRBV12-3 or TRBV12-4 with TRBJ1-5; 10 nucleotides line up with TRBD1. The J segment lost 3 bases and the V segment lost 5 bases, leaving 10 bases of the junction unmatched. CDR3 length: 17 amino acids. CDR3 region: CASSPRSDRGFNQPQHF. CDR3 in DNA: TGTGCCAGCAGTCCCCGTTCGGACAGGGGGTTCAATCAGCCCCAGCATTTT.

The chain uses TRBV6-1 and TRBJ2-7; D unclear. CDR1 is MNHNS, CDR2 SASEGT, per germline. This CDR3 has 13 residues. Deletions cut 2 bases from V and 7 bases from J, with 12 bases between. The CDR3 sequence is CASSERTYGEQYF. In nucleotides, the CDR3 is TGTGCCAGCAGTGAACGAACCTATGGGGAGCAGTACTTC.

This rearrangement joins TRBV20-1 to TRBJ1-4; 9 nucleotides match TRBD1. The V gene end was trimmed by 6 bases and the J gene end by 8 bases; junction bases not matched to a gene: 10. The CDR3 is made up of 14 amino acids. CDR1 DFQATT and CDR2 SNEGSKA come from the germline V gene (reference sequence). DNA of the CDR3: TGCAGTGCAAGACAGGGGGGGATGCGAGAAAAACTGTTTTTT. Translation: CSARQGGMREKLFF.

In this sample, this clonotype turned up a few times. The chain carries TRBV7-8 and TRBJ2-3; 10 nucleotides match TRBD1. The CDR3 totals 16 residues. J was trimmed by 1 base and V by 6 bases; bases with no gene match: 7. CDR1 SGHVS and CDR2 FQNEAQ come from the germline V gene. In DNA, the CDR3 is TGTGCCAGCAGTCTGTACGGGACAGGGGGCACAGATACGCAGTATTTT. As protein: CASSLYGTGGTDTQYF. The complete variable domain, with remaining parts taken from reference TRBV7-8 and TRBJ2-3, reads GAGVSQSPRYKVAKRGQDVALRCDPISGHVSLFWYQQALGQGPEFLTYFQNEAQLDKSGLPSDRFFAERPEGSVSTLKIQRTQQEDSAVYLCASSLYGTGGTDTQYFGPGTRLTVL.

This clonotype was seen a few times. The rearrangement joins TRBV6-2 or TRBV6-3 to TRBJ2-1, with D possibly TRBD2 on 5 matching bases. CDR1 is MNHEY, CDR2 SVGEGT, per germline. CDR3 size: 14 residues. V was clipped by 2 bases and J by 9 bases, with 14 bases between them. In DNA, the CDR3 is TGTGCCAGCAGTTACACAACTAGAATCCGTGAGCAGTTCTTC. As protein: CASSYTTRIREQFF.

The chain has TRBV12-3 or TRBV12-4 and TRBJ2-3; the match to TRBD2 covers 10 bases. J lost 0 bases, V lost 2 bases, and 5 bases had no gene match. CDR3 size: 17 residues. CDR3 protein: CASSLSILAGSTDTQYF. The CDR3 bases are TGTGCCAGCAGTTTATCGATACTAGCGGGAAGCACAGATACGCAGTATTTT.

This clonotype was seen a few times. The V call is TRBV20-1, the J call TRBJ2-3; D perhaps matches TRBD2 (5 bases). The CDR3 runs to 13 residues. With 3 bases removed from V and 6 bases from J, the gap between germline ends came to 13 bases. Germline V gene lookup returns CDR1 DFQATT and CDR2 SNEGSKA (reference sequence). CDR3 sequence reads: CSASFLRRDTQYF. In nucleotides, the CDR3 is TGCAGTGCTAGTTTTCTGCGGAGGGATACGCAGTATTTT.

The gene calls are TRBV3-1 and TRBJ2-1, with D possibly matching TRBD1 (6 bases). Trimming stripped 5 bases from V and 0 bases from J, with 14 bases between. Germline CDR1 is LGHDT and CDR2 is YNNKEL (reference sequence). This CDR3 region has 16 residues. The CDR3 sequence: CASSFHRALSYNEQFF. In DNA form, the CDR3 reads TGTGCCAGCAGCTTTCACAGGGCCCTCTCCTACAATGAGCAGTTCTTC.

The chain is built from TRBV12-3 or TRBV12-4 and TRBJ1-6; D unclear. CDR3 length: 15 amino acids. V was trimmed by 6 bases and J by 3 bases, leaving 12 bases between them. The CDR3 sequence: CASSLDARYNSPLHF. As DNA, the CDR3 is TGTGCCAGCAGCCTGGACGCTCGCTATAATTCACCCCTCCACTTT.

This clonotype has a handful of counts. The chain links TRBV24-1 to TRBJ2-5; the match to TRBD1 covers 8 bases. Germline CDR1 reads KGHDR; CDR2 reads SFDVKD. CDR3 length equals 14 residues. The V gene end was trimmed by 3 bases and the J gene end by 5 bases; junction bases not matched to a gene: 4. The CDR3 DNA is TGTGCCACCAGTGATGCGACAGGGGAGGAGACCCAGTACTTC. Translated, it gives CATSDATGEETQYF.

V gene TRBV5-1 combines with J gene TRBJ2-7; 14 nucleotides align to TRBD2. This CDR3 is built from 17 residues. Trimming removed 3 bases from V and 2 bases from J; junction bases left unmatched: 7. Germline V gives CDR1 SGHRS, CDR2 YFSETQ. The chain's CDR3 is CASSYRGLAGVPYEQYF. CDR3 sequence (DNA): TGCGCCAGCAGCTACCGGGGACTAGCGGGAGTCCCCTACGAGCAGTACTTC.

A few counts support this clonotype. DNA of the CDR3: TGTGCCAGCAGCTTAGTGGGGCCAGGGACGGAGACCCAGTACTTC. Amino acids: CASSLVGPGTETQYF. This chain links TRBV7-2 with TRBJ2-5; D assignment may be TRBD1 or TRBD2 (5 bases each). Trimming took off 1 base at V and 5 bases at J, with 14 bases between the two ends. Germline V gene lookup returns CDR1 SGHTA and CDR2 FQGNSA. This CDR3 contains 15 residues.

The V gene is TRBV12-3 or TRBV12-4, the J gene TRBJ2-1; possibly TRBD1 for D (5 bases). The CDR3 extends over 16 amino acids. The V and J ends lost 4 bases and 0 bases respectively, with 13 bases between them. Written as DNA, the CDR3 is TGTGCCAGCAGTTCCCCCGTCAGGGTCTCCTACAATGAGCAGTTCTTC. Amino acids: CASSSPVRVSYNEQFF.

The count of this clonotype is one. The rearrangement links TRBV5-1 to TRBJ2-2; 8 bases line up with TRBD2. Looked up from germline, CDR1 is SGHRS and CDR2 is YFSETQ. The CDR3 runs to 14 residues. Trimming removed 6 bases from V and 1 base from J; junction bases left unmatched: 2. CDR3 nucleotide sequence: TGCGCCAGCACCGCGGGAGGGAACACCGGGGAGCTGTTTTTT. Translation: CASTAGGNTGELFF.

The chain has TRBV20-1 and TRBJ2-5; 10 bases agree with TRBD2. CDR3 length: 14 residues. Germline V CDR1 and CDR2: DFQATT, SNEGSKA (reference sequence). V gave up 1 base and J gave up 5 bases; unmatched junction bases: 4. The CDR3 nucleotides are TGCAGTGCTAGAGTAGCGGGGGGTAGGGAGACCCAGTACTTC. Residues: CSARVAGGRETQYF.

Remarks on this clonotype: At one end, the junction sequence differs from germline, possibly due to a read error. The chain combines TRBV6-5 with TRBJ2-6; D gene ambiguous. Per the germline V gene, CDR1 is MNHEY and CDR2 is SVGAGI. CDR3 length: 15 residues. CDR3 sequence reads: CASSYTYSAANVLTF. In DNA form, the CDR3 reads TGTGCCAGCAGTTACACGTACTCTGCGGCCAACGTCCTGACTTTC.

The gene calls are TRBV5-1 and TRBJ2-5; TRBD1 is a possible D gene (5 bases). V lost 0 bases, J lost 2 bases, and 14 bases lay in between. Germline V gives CDR1 SGHRS, CDR2 YFSETQ. CDR3 length equals 16 residues. CDR3 in amino acids: CASSLVGVHAQETQYF. The CDR3 DNA sequence: TGCGCCAGCAGCTTGGTAGGGGTCCATGCTCAAGAGACCCAGTACTTC.

The chain links TRBV14 to TRBJ2-3; D remains unclear. The length of the CDR3 is 15 residues. V was cut by 6 bases and J by 2 bases, with 15 bases left in between. Per the germline V gene, CDR1 is SGHDN and CDR2 is FVKESK. The CDR3 is CASSPHPTHTDTQYF. The CDR3 nucleotides are TGTGCCAGCAGTCCACATCCCACCCACACAGATACGCAGTATTTT.

This clonotype has only a few counts. The V and J genes are TRBV7-9 and TRBJ2-6; TRBD1 might be the D (6 bases). CDR1 and CDR2 from the germline V gene are SEHNR and FQNEAQ (reference sequence). This CDR3 contains 17 residues. Trimming shortened V by 4 bases and J by 0 bases, and 13 bases separated the two germline ends. The chain's CDR3 is CASSYRDTLSGANVLTF. CDR3 DNA: TGTGCCAGCAGCTACCGGGACACCCTCTCTGGGGCCAACGTCCTGACTTTC.

This clonotype showed up just a few times. This sequence joins TRBV12-3 or TRBV12-4 and TRBJ1-2; D is unresolved. Trimming removed 7 bases from V and 8 bases from J, with 23 bases in between. CDR3 length: 15 amino acids. This CDR3 reads CASTVGQESSMGYTF. The CDR3 bases are TGTGCCAGCACCGTAGGGCAGGAGAGTTCGATGGGCTACACCTTC.

This clonotype turned up a few times. This chain connects TRBV6-5 to TRBJ1-4, with 7 positions matching TRBD1. V was pared by 0 bases and J by 8 bases, with 6 bases of the junction left unmatched. Germline loops: CDR1 MNHEY, CDR2 SVGAGI. The CDR3 has 15 residues. In DNA form, the CDR3 reads TGTGCCAGCAGTTACTCAGGCAGGGGGTGGGAAAAACTGTTTTTT. Amino acids: CASSYSGRGWEKLFF.

This clonotype was picked up many times. The V gene is TRBV21-1, the J gene TRBJ2-1; TRBD1, the table's D call, lacks a check against the DNA. TRBV21-1 is a documented pseudogene. The CDR3 loop spans 16 amino acids. This chain's CDR3 is CARGGHALGKYNEQFF. CDR3 in DNA: TGTGCCAGAGGGGGACACGCGCTAGGCAAGTACAATGAGCAGTTCTTC.

This clonotype was observed a few times. The V gene is TRBV6-5, the J gene TRBJ2-1; a possible D gene is TRBD1 (6 bases). Trimming stripped 0 bases from V and 0 bases from J, with 12 bases between. This CDR3 is 17 amino acids long. CDR1 and CDR2 (germline): MNHEY, SVGAGI. CDR3 nucleotide sequence: TGTGCCAGCAGTTACTCGACCACAGGGAGCTCCTACAATGAGCAGTTCTTC. This encodes CASSYSTTGSSYNEQFF.

V gene TRBV12-3 or TRBV12-4 combines with J gene TRBJ2-1, with 7 positions matching TRBD1. Trimming removed 10 bases from V and 5 bases from J; junction bases left unmatched: 11. The length of the CDR3 is 14 residues. This CDR3 is CATTWGTVNNEQFF. DNA for the CDR3: TGTGCCACCACCTGGGGGACAGTTAACAATGAGCAGTTCTTC.

The rearrangement uses TRBV20-1 and TRBJ1-5, with 9 bases matching TRBD1. The CDR3 is 14 residues long. Germline values: CDR1 DFQATT, CDR2 SNEGSKA (reference sequence). Trimming at V came to 4 bases and at J to 6 bases, leaving 7 bases not matched to a gene. CDR3 protein: CSAIWTGASQPQHF. The CDR3, as DNA: TGCAGTGCTATATGGACAGGGGCAAGTCAGCCCCAGCATTTT.

V and J are TRBV29-1 and TRBJ2-1, with a tentative D call TRBD1 (5 bases). Germline V gene data show CDR1 as SQVTM and CDR2 as ANQGSEA. The V end was cut by 4 bases, the J end by 7 bases, with 14 bases between. There are 13 residues in the CDR3. The CDR3 loop is CSVGGRAANEQFF. CDR3 bases: TGCAGCGTTGGAGGCAGGGCGGCAAATGAGCAGTTCTTC.

The chain combines TRBV11-2 with TRBJ2-1, with TRBD1 matching 12 bases. Germline V gene lookup returns CDR1 SGHAT and CDR2 FQNNGV. Trimming removed 2 bases from V and 5 bases from J; junction bases left unmatched: 13. This CDR3 is built from 19 residues. CDR3 in amino acids: CASSLTNRPGQGAHNEQFF. In DNA form, the CDR3 reads TGTGCCAGCAGCTTAACTAACCGGCCGGGACAGGGGGCTCACAATGAGCAGTTCTTC.

This chain connects TRBV5-1 to TRBJ2-7; 11 nucleotides align to TRBD2. CDR3 length: 16 amino acids. V was pared by 0 bases and J by 6 bases, with 8 bases of the junction left unmatched. Germline V CDR1 and CDR2: SGHRS, YFSETQ. The chain's CDR3 is CASSLGHSGRAREQYF. Written as DNA, the CDR3 is TGCGCCAGCAGCTTGGGCCATAGCGGGAGGGCCCGCGAGCAGTACTTC.